The source of this TCR beta chain is a study of low-dose radiotherapy and immunotherapy resistance in tumors. Study at large: Ipilimumab 1 mg/kg every six weeks, together with nivolumab 240 mg every two weeks, was given intravenously to patients. Given every two weeks, intravenous cyclophosphamide 200 mg/m2 preceded radiation and immunotherapy by one day.

This clonotype has just a few counts. TRAV and TRBV primers primed cDNA for both TCRalpha and TCRbeta. Amplification of TCRs used a constant-region primer and V-primer adapter for roughly 22 PCR cycles. mRNA, after isolation, was amplified by in vitro transcription. TCRdb reprocessed the reads with MiXCR, giving one entry per CDR3 protein. The sample carries under 11,000 distinct CDR3 sequences, 65% recorded once. Donors were given nivolumab, ipilimumab, aspirin, low-dose cyclophosphamide and low-dose radiotherapy. The CDR3 contains 12 residues. Germline loops: CDR1 MGHRA, CDR2 YSYEKL. V lost 4 bases, J lost 14 bases, and 15 bases lay in between.

This rearrangement joins TRBV4-1 to TRBJ2-1; TRBD2 might be the D (5 bases). This clonotype was sampled from a human donor with advanced metastatic prostate, ovarian, gallbladder or colorectal cancer (not recorded which). This table probably holds off-target reads from a library built for another chain. The CDR3 region is CASSRGEGSEFF. The CDR3 bases are TGCGCCAGCAGCCGCGGAGAGGGTTCTGAGTTCTTC.